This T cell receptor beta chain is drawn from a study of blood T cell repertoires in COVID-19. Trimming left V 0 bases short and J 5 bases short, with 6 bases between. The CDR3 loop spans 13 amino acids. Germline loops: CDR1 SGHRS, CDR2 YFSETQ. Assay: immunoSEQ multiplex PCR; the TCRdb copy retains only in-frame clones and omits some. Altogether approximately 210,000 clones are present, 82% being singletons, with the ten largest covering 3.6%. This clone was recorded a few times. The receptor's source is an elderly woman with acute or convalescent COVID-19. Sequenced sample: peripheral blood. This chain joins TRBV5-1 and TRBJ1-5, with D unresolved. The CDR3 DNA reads TGCGCCAGCAGCTTGGCTGCAGATCAGCCCCAGCATTTT. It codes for CASSLAADQPQHF. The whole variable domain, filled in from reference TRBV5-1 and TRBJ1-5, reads KAGVTQTPRYLIKTRGQQVTLSCSPISGHRSVSWYQQTPGQGLQFLFEYFSETQRNKGNFPGRFSGRQFSNSRSEMNVSTLELGDSALYLCASSLAADQPQHFGDGTRLSIL.